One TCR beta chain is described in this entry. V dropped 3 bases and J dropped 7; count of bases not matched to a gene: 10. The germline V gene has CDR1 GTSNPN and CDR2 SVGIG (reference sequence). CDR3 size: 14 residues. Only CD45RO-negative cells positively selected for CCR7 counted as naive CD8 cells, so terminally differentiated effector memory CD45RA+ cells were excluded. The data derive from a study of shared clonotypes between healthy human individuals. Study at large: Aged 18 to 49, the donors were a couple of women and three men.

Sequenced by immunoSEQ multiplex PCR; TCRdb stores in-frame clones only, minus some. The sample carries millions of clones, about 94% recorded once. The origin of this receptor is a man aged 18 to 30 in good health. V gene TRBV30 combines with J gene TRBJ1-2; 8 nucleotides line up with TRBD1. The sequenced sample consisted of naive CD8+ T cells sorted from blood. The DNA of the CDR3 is TGTGCCTGGAGCGCGATTGGGACAGGACTTGGCTACACCTTC. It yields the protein CAWSAIGTGLGYTF.